The 13 T cell receptor beta chains given below trace back to one sample, sequenced in a study of blood T cells in healthy people across ages (dated by TCRdb to the mid-2010s). The library was produced with 5' RACE. These reads were obtained on an Illumina HiSeq 2500. A second PCR of about 6 to 11 cycles was run with a J-beta primer mix and a sample-barcoded 5' primer. TCRdb reworked the public reads: Q25 trimming with fastp, MiXCR clone assembly, productive beta chains retained. All rows with the same CDR3 protein become a single entry with the most common DNA and genes. The sample table shows around 580,000 distinct CDR3 sequences, and 47% are seen once. The ten most abundant clones make up approximately 25% of the sample. The sample taken for sequencing was blood. The receptors were sampled from an elderly man in good health.

The chain links TRBV7-2 to TRBJ2-1; the D gene could be TRBD1 or TRBD2 (6 bases each). Looked up from germline, CDR1 is SGHTA and CDR2 is FQGNSA. This CDR3 is built from 14 residues. Deletions cut 6 bases from V and 7 bases from J, with 16 bases between. CDR3 residues: CASRVAAGENEQFF. The CDR3 coding sequence is TGTGCCAGCAGGGTAGCGGCAGGGGAGAATGAGCAGTTCTTC.

The V call is TRBV9, the J call TRBJ2-4; D gene ambiguous. Judging by the DNA end, TRBJ2-7 fits better; the J call may be wrong. The CDR3 has 14 residues. From germline, CDR1 is SGDLS and CDR2 YYNGEE. CDR3: CASSEQHSSYEQYF. For the CDR3, the DNA is TGTGCCAGCAGCGAACAGCACAGCTCCTACGAGCAGTACTTC.

The chain is built from TRBV6-2 or TRBV6-3 and TRBJ2-1; maybe TRBD2 (6 bases). The CDR3 is 15 amino acids. The germline V gene encodes CDR1 MNHEY and CDR2 SVGEGT. V dropped 6 bases and J dropped 0 bases, with 12 bases sitting between them. The CDR3 sequence: CASRRAGSSYNEQFF. DNA of the CDR3: TGTGCCAGCAGGAGAGCGGGTAGCTCCTACAATGAGCAGTTCTTC.

The rearrangement joins TRBV7-9 to TRBJ1-2; TRBD1 aligns across 12 bases. Trimming at V came to 5 bases and at J to 7 bases, leaving 8 bases not matched to a gene. CDR3 size: 15 residues. CDR1 and CDR2 from the germline V gene are SEHNR and FQNEAQ (reference sequence). This CDR3 is CASSPPGQGATGYTF. The DNA for the CDR3 is TGTGCCAGCAGCCCCCCGGGACAGGGGGCGACTGGCTACACCTTC.

The chain employs TRBV6-2 or TRBV6-3 and TRBJ2-1, with 9 bases fitting TRBD1. The CDR3 is made up of 16 amino acids. V gave up 7 bases and J gave up 4 bases; unmatched junction bases: 11. CDR1 is MNHEY and CDR2 is SVGEGT in the germline V gene. The CDR3 bases are TGTGCCAGCACCGACGGGGACAGGGTGCCTTACAATGAGCAGTTCTTC. Translated: CASTDGDRVPYNEQFF.

This clonotype was recorded a few times. One end of the junction varies from germline; a read error may be responsible. The CDR3 here is CASSQGGSGANVLTF. In DNA form, the CDR3 reads TGTGCCAGCAGCCAAGGAGGCTCTGGGGCCAACGTCCTGACTTTC. The chain recombines TRBV4-3 with TRBJ2-6, with D perhaps matching TRBD2 (5 bases). The CDR3 has 15 residues. Per the germline V gene, CDR1 is LGHNA and CDR2 is YSLEER.

This clonotype has just a few counts. The gene calls are TRBV7-2 and TRBJ1-2; no reliable D call. V lost 0 bases and J lost 6, with 11 bases in between. This CDR3 comprises 14 residues. The germline V gene encodes CDR1 SGHTA and CDR2 FQGNSA. The CDR3 here is CASSLAPTPDGYTF. DNA for the CDR3: TGTGCCAGCAGCTTAGCGCCTACCCCCGATGGCTACACCTTC. The entire variable domain, with the rest obtained from reference TRBV7-2 and TRBJ1-2, is as follows: GAGVSQSPSNKVTEKGKDVELRCDPISGHTALYWYRQSLGQGLEFLIYFQGNSAPDKSGLPSDRFSAERTGGSVSTLTIQRTQQEDSAVYLCASSLAPTPDGYTFGSGTRLTVV.

V and J are TRBV4-1 and TRBJ2-3; D ambiguous. The CDR3 spans 18 residues. Germline CDR1 is MGHRA and CDR2 is YSYEKL. Trimming left V 0 bases short and J 2 bases short, with 18 bases between. CDR3 nucleotides: TGCGCCAGCAGCCAAGATCCGAAGATTATCGTCAACACAGATACGCAGTATTTT. Residues: CASSQDPKIIVNTDTQYF.

Points on this clonotype: A clone one base away is much larger, so this may be a read error. This chain connects TRBV6-6 to TRBJ2-3, with 14 bases that match TRBD2. From germline, CDR1 is MNHNY and CDR2 SVGAGI (reference sequence). The CDR3 runs 16 residues. The CDR3 is CVSRGLAGVPPDTQYF. The CDR3 nucleotides read TGTGTCAGCAGGGGACTAGCGGGGGTCCCCCCAGATACGCAGTATTTT.

Remarks on this clonotype: Relative to the germline gene, one junction end is altered; a read error may explain this. The chain is built from TRBV4-3 and TRBJ2-2; no reliable D call. The CDR3 has 13 amino acids. Germline lookup yields CDR1 LGHNA and CDR2 YSLEER. The DNA of the CDR3 is TGCGCCAGCGGCCAACAGATCACCGGGGAGCTGTTTTTT. Amino acids: CASGQQITGELFF.

The rearrangement uses TRBV5-5 and TRBJ1-5; D is undetermined. The CDR3 is 14 amino acids. Deletions cut 4 bases from V and 5 bases from J, with 13 bases between. The V gene's germline CDR1 is SGHKS and CDR2 YYEKEE (reference sequence). This chain's CDR3 is CASSIEGLYQPQHF. CDR3 coding DNA: TGTGCCAGCAGCATCGAGGGTCTTTATCAGCCCCAGCATTTT.

The chain employs TRBV20-1 and TRBJ2-5, with TRBD2 matching 8 bases. Germline V gene data show CDR1 as DFQATT and CDR2 as SNEGSKA (reference sequence). V dropped 1 base and J dropped 11; count of bases not matched to a gene: 12. CDR3 length: 14 residues. The CDR3 region is CSARGRTSTNEQYF. CDR3 DNA: TGCAGTGCTAGAGGAAGGACTAGCACCAATGAGCAGTACTTC.

About this clonotype: In this CDR3 the conserved last residue, phenylalanine or tryptophan, is missing, so a read error is likely. The genes are TRBV29-1 and TRBJ2-1; weak D call: TRBD1 (5 bases). The CDR3 covers 14 residues. Between the trimmed V and J ends, which lost 6 bases and 1 base, there was a span of 13 bases. Looked up from germline, CDR1 is SQVTM and CDR2 is ANQGSEA. The CDR3 reads CSVATEPSYNEQFC. In DNA form, the CDR3 reads TGCAGCGTGGCGACAGAGCCATCCTACAATGAGCAGTTCTGC.